A single sample is the source of the 27 T cell receptor beta chains below, sequenced in a study of blood T cell repertoires in COVID-19. Method: immunoSEQ multiplex PCR; TCRdb's copy keeps in-frame clones and lacks some. Among 390,000 or so clones listed, 85% to 90% were seen once. Sequencing was done on a sample of PBMCs or T cells enriched from blood (not recorded which). These receptors were collected from a young man who had recovered from COVID-19.

This chain uses TRBV28 with TRBJ2-1, with 7 bases identical to TRBD2. The CDR3 is made up of 12 amino acids. Germline CDR1 reads MDHEN; CDR2 reads SYDVKM. Trimming cost V 6 bases and J 9 bases; bases outside gene matches: 5. The CDR3 sequence is CASSPRTSEQFF. CDR3 nucleotides: TGTGCCAGCAGCCCTCGGACTAGTGAGCAGTTCTTC. The full variable domain, with the rest looked up from reference TRBV28 and TRBJ2-1, is DVKVTQSSRYLVKRTGEKVFLECVQDMDHENMFWYRQDPGLGLRLIYFSYDVKMKEKGDIPEGYSVSREKKERFSLILESASTNQTSMYLCASSPRTSEQFFGPGTRLTVL.

About this clone itself: Other DNA sequences in the same sample also yield this CDR3. The chain uses TRBV29-1 and TRBJ2-7; 11 nucleotides agree with TRBD1. Germline V gene lookup returns CDR1 SQVTM and CDR2 ANQGSEA. V dropped 7 bases and J dropped 2; count of bases not matched to a gene: 4. CDR3 length equals 13 residues. CDR3 sequence (DNA): TGCAGCGGAATGGGACAGGGGGCCTACGAGCAGTACTTC. Protein: CSGMGQGAYEQYF.

This rearrangement joins TRBV19 to TRBJ1-2, with 11 bases lining up with TRBD1. Germline loops: CDR1 LNHDA, CDR2 SQIVND (reference sequence). The CDR3 contains 17 residues. Losses at the gene ends were 5 bases for V and 7 bases for J; bases not matched to a gene: 15. The CDR3 loop is CASSFFPGQGALSGYTF. CDR3 bases: TGTGCCAGTAGTTTTTTCCCCGGACAGGGGGCTCTATCTGGCTACACCTTC. Full variable domain (rest looked up from reference TRBV19 and TRBJ1-2): DGGITQSPKYLFRKEGQNVTLSCEQNLNHDAMYWYRQDPGQGLRLIYYSQIVNDFQKGDIAEGYSVSREKKESFPLTVTSAQKNPTAFYLCASSFFPGQGALSGYTFGSGTRLTVV.

The genes are TRBV5-1 and TRBJ2-1; a possible D gene is TRBD2 (6 bases). This CDR3 spans 15 amino acids. V was pared by 0 bases and J by 6 bases, with 13 bases between. Germline V gene lookup returns CDR1 SGHRS and CDR2 YFSETQ. CDR3 protein: CASSLDGGRFNEQFF. In nucleotides, the CDR3 is TGCGCCAGCAGCTTGGACGGGGGAAGGTTCAATGAGCAGTTCTTC. Filled out from reference TRBV5-1 and TRBJ2-1, the complete variable domain reads KAGVTQTPRYLIKTRGQQVTLSCSPISGHRSVSWYQQTPGQGLQFLFEYFSETQRNKGNFPGRFSGRQFSNSRSEMNVSTLELGDSALYLCASSLDGGRFNEQFFGPGTRLTVL.

The rearrangement links TRBV5-1 to TRBJ2-7, with a weak D call TRBD1 (6 bases). Germline V gene sequence: CDR1 SGHRS, CDR2 YFSETQ. V lost 5 bases to trimming and J lost 3 bases, with 12 bases between them. The CDR3 loop spans 13 amino acids. This CDR3 is CASSGGSNYEQYF. In nucleotides, the CDR3 is TGCGCCAGCAGTGGGGGCAGCAACTACGAGCAGTACTTC.

The genes are TRBV19 and TRBJ2-1; TRBD1 matches 7 bases. The germline V gene encodes CDR1 LNHDA and CDR2 SQIVND (reference sequence). This CDR3 region has 15 residues. V gave up 3 bases and J gave up 7 bases; unmatched junction bases: 9. In nucleotides, the CDR3 is TGTGCCAGTAGTATTGAGAAGGGGGCGTTTAATGAGCAGTTCTTC. This translates into CASSIEKGAFNEQFF.

V is TRBV27 and J is TRBJ1-4; 8 positions match TRBD1. Germline lookup yields CDR1 MNHEY and CDR2 SMNVEV (reference sequence). The CDR3 runs to 14 residues. The V gene end was trimmed by 5 bases and the J gene end by 4 bases; junction bases not matched to a gene: 3. The CDR3 DNA reads TGTGCCAGCAGTCGACAGGGGATTAATGAAAAACTGTTTTTT. Its translation is CASSRQGINEKLFF. Full variable domain (remainder filled in from reference TRBV27 and TRBJ1-4): EAQVTQNPRYLITVTGKKLTVTCSQNMNHEYMSWYRQDPGLGLRQIYYSMNVEVTDKGDVPEGYKVSRKEKRNFPLILESPSPNQTSLYFCASSRQGINEKLFFGSGTQLSVL.

The chain links TRBV4-1 to TRBJ1-6, with 9 bases lining up with TRBD1. V lost 4 bases and J lost 5; bases outside the gene matches: 3. Germline lookup yields CDR1 MGHRA and CDR2 YSYEKL. The CDR3 contains 15 residues. DNA for the CDR3: TGCGCCAGCAGCCGCGGACAGGGGAATAATTCACCCCTCCACTTT. Residues: CASSRGQGNNSPLHF.

V usage is TRBV24-1 and J usage is TRBJ2-1; 7 nucleotides align to TRBD2. The CDR3 is 15 residues long. Germline-derived CDR1 and CDR2 are KGHDR and SFDVKD. V lost 9 bases and J lost 4; bases outside the gene matches: 11. For the CDR3, the DNA is TGTGCCACCCGGGCCACGGGAGGTGGTTACAATGAGCAGTTCTTC. Its translation is CATRATGGGYNEQFF.

This chain links TRBV7-2 with TRBJ2-5, with TRBD2 matching over 13 bases. V was clipped by 3 bases and J by 4 bases; unmatched bases: 2. The CDR3 has 15 amino acids. Germline V gene data show CDR1 as SGHTA and CDR2 as FQGNSA. DNA of the CDR3: TGTGCCAGCAGCTTGAGACTAGCGGGAGGAGAGACCCAGTACTTC. It encodes CASSLRLAGGETQYF.

This chain links TRBV11-3 with TRBJ1-1, with 8 bases that match TRBD1. V dropped 1 base and J dropped 4; count of bases not matched to a gene: 11. The CDR3 spans 17 residues. Germline V lookup: CDR1 SGHNT, CDR2 YENEEA. The chain's CDR3 is CASSLARRTGRSTEAFF. CDR3 nucleotides: TGTGCCAGCAGCTTAGCAAGGAGGACAGGGAGGAGCACTGAAGCTTTCTTT.

The CDR3 region has the DNA TGTGCCAGCAGCCCAGGGAATCCTGGAAACACCATATATTTT. It translates to CASSPGNPGNTIYF. The genes are TRBV7-9 and TRBJ1-3, with D possibly being TRBD1 (5 bases). Germline lookup yields CDR1 SEHNR and CDR2 FQNEAQ (reference sequence). The CDR3 spans 14 residues. V was shortened by 5 bases and J by 2 bases, with 10 bases between the two germline ends.

The V and J genes are TRBV7-9 and TRBJ1-1, with D perhaps matching TRBD1 (5 bases). Germline CDR1 reads SEHNR; CDR2 reads FQNEAQ (reference sequence). V lost 2 bases and J lost 1, with 17 bases in between. The CDR3 covers 17 residues. The CDR3, as DNA: TGTGCCAGCAGCTTAACCGGGAGGGGTATAGGGAACACTGAAGCTTTCTTT. Protein: CASSLTGRGIGNTEAFF.

The V call is TRBV10-3, the J call TRBJ2-2; D might be TRBD2 (7 bases). Trimming took off 10 bases at V and 1 base at J, with 16 bases between the two ends. This CDR3 spans 15 amino acids. CDR1 is ENHRY, CDR2 SYGVKD, per germline. The CDR3 loop reads CATVRGGQNTGELFF. Here the CDR3 DNA reads TGTGCCACCGTAAGGGGGGGGCAGAACACCGGGGAGCTGTTTTTT.

This chain links TRBV5-1 with TRBJ1-2; D gene uncertain. The CDR3 totals 13 residues. Germline CDR1 reads SGHRS; CDR2 reads YFSETQ. The V end lost 1 base, the J end lost 1 base, and 5 bases lay between the germline ends. This CDR3 reads CASSLTDNYGYTF. The CDR3 DNA follows: TGCGCCAGCAGCTTGACAGATAACTATGGCTACACCTTC. Based on the CDR3 plus reference TRBV5-1 and TRBJ1-2, the full variable domain is KAGVTQTPRYLIKTRGQQVTLSCSPISGHRSVSWYQQTPGQGLQFLFEYFSETQRNKGNFPGRFSGRQFSNSRSEMNVSTLELGDSALYLCASSLTDNYGYTFGSGTRLTVV.

The chain recombines TRBV5-8 with TRBJ2-5; the D is unclear. Germline lookup yields CDR1 SGHTS and CDR2 YDEGEE. V was cut by 5 bases and J by 0 bases, with 11 bases left in between. The CDR3 covers 14 residues. Here the CDR3 reads CASRHPLYQETQYF. CDR3 in DNA: TGTGCCAGCAGACACCCGTTGTACCAAGAGACCCAGTACTTC.

This clone was seen a single time. The chain has TRBV19 and TRBJ2-1; TRBD1 agrees at 7 bases. V shed 4 bases and J 5 bases; nucleotides not matched to a gene: 2. Germline CDR1 is LNHDA and CDR2 is SQIVND (reference sequence). The CDR3 has 13 amino acids. The DNA for the CDR3 is TGTGCCAGTAGTAGGACAGGTAACAATGAGCAGTTCTTC. Translated, it gives CASSRTGNNEQFF.

V gene TRBV18 combines with J gene TRBJ1-3; tentative D call: TRBD1 (6 bases). Trimming shortened V by 4 bases and J by 0 bases, and 13 bases separated the two germline ends. There are 16 residues in the CDR3. In germline, CDR1 is KGHSH, CDR2 LQKENI. Here the CDR3 DNA reads TGTGCCAGCTCACTTCAACAGGGAGACTCTGGAAACACCATATATTTT. It is translated as CASSLQQGDSGNTIYF.

The chain uses TRBV19 and TRBJ2-3, with D perhaps matching TRBD2 (6 bases). With 7 bases removed from V and 8 bases from J, the gap between germline ends came to 16 bases. Germline lookup yields CDR1 LNHDA and CDR2 SQIVND (reference sequence). There are 13 residues in the CDR3. CDR3 region: CASNLGPGGTQYF. The CDR3 nucleotides read TGTGCCAGTAACCTCGGACCCGGGGGTACGCAGTATTTT.

This rearrangement joins TRBV27 to TRBJ1-2; TRBD1 might be the D (5 bases). CDR3 length: 16 amino acids. V was trimmed by 1 base and J by 5 bases, leaving 17 bases between them. Germline V gives CDR1 MNHEY, CDR2 SMNVEV (reference sequence). The CDR3 spells CASSLLSGGAGYGYTF. CDR3 nucleotide sequence: TGTGCCAGCAGTTTATTGAGTGGAGGGGCTGGTTATGGCTACACCTTC.

This clone was detected once. This rearrangement joins TRBV7-9 to TRBJ1-2; the D gene is possibly TRBD1 (6 bases). Trimming took off 4 bases at V and 8 bases at J, with 20 bases between the two ends. This CDR3 contains 15 residues. The V gene's germline CDR1 is SEHNR and CDR2 FQNEAQ (reference sequence). In DNA form, the CDR3 reads TGTGCCAGCAGCTCTGTAAATGGGTCAGGGGAAGGCTACACCTTC. Its protein product is CASSSVNGSGEGYTF.

The rearrangement joins TRBV7-8 to TRBJ2-7; D perhaps matches TRBD2 (5 bases). Germline V gene data show CDR1 as SGHVS and CDR2 as FQNEAQ. CDR3 size: 16 residues. Trimming took 3 bases from V and 0 from J, leaving 15 bases between them. The chain's CDR3 is CASSLGPSGASYEQYF. The DNA for the CDR3 is TGTGCCAGCAGCTTGGGTCCAAGCGGAGCCTCCTACGAGCAGTACTTC. Variable domain in full (rest from reference TRBV7-8 and TRBJ2-7): GAGVSQSPRYKVAKRGQDVALRCDPISGHVSLFWYQQALGQGPEFLTYFQNEAQLDKSGLPSDRFFAERPEGSVSTLKIQRTQQEDSAVYLCASSLGPSGASYEQYFGPGTRLTVT.

The chain recombines TRBV18 with TRBJ1-3, with 7 bases that match TRBD1. CDR1 KGHSH and CDR2 LQKENI come from the germline V gene. There are 16 residues in the CDR3. The junction had 11 bases not matched to a gene; V was cut back by 4 bases and J by 5 bases. Written as DNA, the CDR3 is TGTGCCAGCTCACGGGCCGAGGGGGCGCAGAGAAACACCATATATTTT. The encoded protein is CASSRAEGAQRNTIYF.

The V and J genes are TRBV4-2 and TRBJ2-1; TRBD2 agrees at 7 bases. CDR1 is LGHNA, CDR2 YNFKEQ, per germline. V was pared by 0 bases and J by 4 bases, with 12 bases of the junction left unmatched. This CDR3 has 18 residues. CDR3 nucleotide sequence: TGTGCCAGCAGCCAAGAGTGGGGACCCGCTAGCGGTTACAATGAGCAGTTCTTC. This codes for CASSQEWGPASGYNEQFF.

This clone was seen a handful of times. The chain uses TRBV5-8 and TRBJ1-2; the D gene is possibly TRBD1 (5 bases). Germline values: CDR1 SGHTS, CDR2 YDEGEE. Trimming stripped 0 bases from V and 3 bases from J, with 21 bases between. The CDR3 runs 18 residues. In nucleotides, the CDR3 is TGTGCCAGCAGCTTGGTCCGGGACTGGGCGCAGATTGACTATGGCTACACCTTC. Protein: CASSLVRDWAQIDYGYTF.

The V call is TRBV5-1, the J call TRBJ2-3; TRBD2 aligns across 11 bases. The V and J ends lost 0 bases and 3 bases, in that order; junction bases with no gene match: 3. Germline CDR1 reads SGHRS; CDR2 reads YFSETQ. The CDR3 sequence is 16 residues long. The DNA of the CDR3 is TGCGCCAGCAGCTTGGCCTTAGCGGGGGGGACAGATACGCAGTATTTT. Amino acid sequence: CASSLALAGGTDTQYF.

The chain uses TRBV11-2 and TRBJ2-7, with a tentative D call TRBD1 (6 bases). Trimming pared 2 bases from V and 4 bases from J, leaving 9 bases between. Germline CDR1 and CDR2: SGHAT and FQNNGV. The CDR3 has 13 amino acids. The CDR3 region is CASSLPGVYEQYF. For the CDR3, the DNA is TGTGCCAGCAGCTTACCAGGGGTGTACGAGCAGTACTTC. Full variable domain (rest looked up from reference TRBV11-2 and TRBJ2-7): EAGVAQSPRYKIIEKRQSVAFWCNPISGHATLYWYQQILGQGPKLLIQFQNNGVVDDSQLPKDRFSAERLKGVDSTLKIQPAKLEDSAVYLCASSLPGVYEQYFGPGTRLTVT.